The source of this T cell receptor (beta chain) is a study of T cell responses to AZD1222 COVID-19 vaccine. Notes on the study in general: The study sampled repertoires only after the peak T cell response. The donor group comprised mostly white British people and more females; the analysis possibly underestimated clonal diversity.

On this clone: The antigen is not known.

Produced via immunoSEQ multiplex PCR; TCRdb's table is partial and in-frame only. The table lists roughly 270,000 clones, around 93% of them singletons. This CDR3 spans 14 amino acids. V was cut by 4 bases and J by 8 bases, with 17 bases left in between. Germline V gives CDR1 SNHLY, CDR2 FYNNEI. Combined were second doses at about 4 or about 12 weeks. The receptor was isolated from an adult who received the AZD1222 COVID-19 vaccine. The chain is built from TRBV2 and TRBJ1-2, with TRBD1 as a possible D gene (5 bases). Sequenced material: peripheral blood, taken 28 days after the second AZD1222 dose. The CDR3 loop is CASSGARRVEGYTF. The CDR3 DNA sequence: TGTGCCAGCAGTGGGGCCCGCAGGGTGGAGGGCTACACCTTC.